This T cell receptor beta chain was observed in a study of graft-versus-host responses after intestinal transplantation. Study background: Induction using anti-thymocyte globulin, followed by tacrolimus and steroids for roughly 3 years, was given to all recipients.

Germline V gene lookup returns CDR1 SGHNT and CDR2 YYREEE (reference sequence). CDR3 length equals 15 residues. V lost 4 bases and J lost 1; bases outside the gene matches: 6. Of note for this clone: Its antigen remains unknown.

Findings of the study overall: Peak circulating GvH clone levels were associated with early post-transplant HvG declines. GvH clones surfaced in recipient marrow, some emerging earlier in ileum or blood.

Data came from immunoSEQ multiplex PCR; TCRdb stores just in-frame clones and leaves some out. The profile covers 96,000 or so clones, with 90% to 95% appearing a single time and approximately 0.18% taken by the ten largest. The sample consisted of unstimulated CD4+ T cells sorted from spleen or lymph node cells, taken before intestinal transplant. This TCR was sampled from a human donor who received an intestinal transplant. The rearrangement uses TRBV5-4 and TRBJ2-7; 9 positions agree with TRBD2. The CDR3 nucleotides read TGTGCCAGCAGCACAGGGACTAGCCGTTCCTACGAGCAGTACTTC. Translated: CASSTGTSRSYEQYF.